This T cell receptor (beta chain) was identified during a study of OX40 agonist ivuxolimab in advanced cancers. Study in general: Antecedent anti-PD-1, anti-PD-L1 or anti-CTLA-4 therapy was permissible, with about 40% having received some.

A note on this clone: What it recognizes is unknown.

CDR3 length: 12 amino acids. V shed 3 bases and J shed 6 bases, with 5 bases lying between them. Germline V CDR1 and CDR2: WSHSY, SAAADI. Repertoires were generated with immunoSEQ multiplex PCR, while TCRdb's copy carries only in-frame clones and drops some. Of around 46,000 clones listed, approximately 84% are singletons. Broader study findings: Compared with CD4+, CD8+ T cells on average had more expanded clones. It was not determined which antigens were specifically recognized by the peripheral T cells that had undergone clonal expansion.

The V gene is TRBV10-2, the J gene TRBJ2-2; no firm D call. This specimen was CD4+ or CD8+ T cells sorted from blood, taken in a trial of the OX40 agonist ivuxolimab. This TCR was sampled from an adult with an advanced solid tumor such as melanoma, head and neck, liver or kidney cancer. Written as DNA, the CDR3 is TGCGCCAGCAGTGAAGAAGCCGGGGAGCTGTTTTTT. Translation gives CASSEEAGELFF.